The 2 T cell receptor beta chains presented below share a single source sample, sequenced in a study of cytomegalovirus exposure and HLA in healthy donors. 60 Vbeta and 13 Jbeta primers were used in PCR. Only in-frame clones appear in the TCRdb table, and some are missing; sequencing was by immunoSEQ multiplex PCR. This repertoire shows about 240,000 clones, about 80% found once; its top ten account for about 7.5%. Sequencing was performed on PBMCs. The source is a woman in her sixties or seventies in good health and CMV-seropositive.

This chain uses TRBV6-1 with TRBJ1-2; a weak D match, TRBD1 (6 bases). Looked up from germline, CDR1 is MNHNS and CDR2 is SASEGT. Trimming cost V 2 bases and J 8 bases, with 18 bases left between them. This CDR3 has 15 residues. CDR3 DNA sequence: TGTGCCAGCAGTGAACTGTTGCGACAGGCTGGGGGCTACACCTTC. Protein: CASSELLRQAGGYTF.

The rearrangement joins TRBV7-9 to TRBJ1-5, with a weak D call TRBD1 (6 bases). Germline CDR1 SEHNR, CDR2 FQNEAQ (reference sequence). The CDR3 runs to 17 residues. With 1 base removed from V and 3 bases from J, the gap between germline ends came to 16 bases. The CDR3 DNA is TGTGCCAGCAGCTTAGGTGTCAGGGGAACCCACAATCAGCCCCAGCATTTT. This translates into CASSLGVRGTHNQPQHF.